This T cell receptor beta chain came from a study of identical twins. Findings and limits, study-wide: Cord blood beta clonotypes that were abundant carried fewer insertions, and memory repertoires showed no such trend. Conclusions relied on cross-sectional statistical analysis, not following the same donors. Sequences that were beta out-of-frame showed weaker excess twin sharing. Invariant MAIT and iNKT cells could partly confound zero-insertion analyses.

From germline, CDR1 is SEHNR and CDR2 FQNEAQ (reference sequence). Between the trimmed V and J ends, which lost 1 base and 2 bases, there was a span of 11 bases. The CDR3 spans 15 residues. TCRdb independently ran MiXCR on the 5' RACE reads; one entry per CDR3 protein. The repertoire holds 1.5 million to 2 million distinct CDR3 sequences, 25% to 35% seen once, with 0.25% to 0.3% in the top ten. With respect to this clonotype: Its antigen is as yet unknown.

Material: cord blood. This receptor was taken from a newborn girl in good health. V gene TRBV7-9 combines with J gene TRBJ1-2, with D hard to call. The CDR3 DNA sequence: TGTGCCAGCAGCTTAGGTGTGCATGGAAACTATGGCTACACCTTC. The encoded protein is CASSLGVHGNYGYTF. Full variable domain (outside the CDR3, taken from reference TRBV7-9 and TRBJ1-2): DTGVSQNPRHKITKRGQNVTFRCDPISEHNRLYWYRQTLGQGPEFLTYFQNEAQLEKSRLLSDRFSAERPKGSFSTLEIQRTEQGDSAMYLCASSLGVHGNYGYTFGSGTRLTVV.